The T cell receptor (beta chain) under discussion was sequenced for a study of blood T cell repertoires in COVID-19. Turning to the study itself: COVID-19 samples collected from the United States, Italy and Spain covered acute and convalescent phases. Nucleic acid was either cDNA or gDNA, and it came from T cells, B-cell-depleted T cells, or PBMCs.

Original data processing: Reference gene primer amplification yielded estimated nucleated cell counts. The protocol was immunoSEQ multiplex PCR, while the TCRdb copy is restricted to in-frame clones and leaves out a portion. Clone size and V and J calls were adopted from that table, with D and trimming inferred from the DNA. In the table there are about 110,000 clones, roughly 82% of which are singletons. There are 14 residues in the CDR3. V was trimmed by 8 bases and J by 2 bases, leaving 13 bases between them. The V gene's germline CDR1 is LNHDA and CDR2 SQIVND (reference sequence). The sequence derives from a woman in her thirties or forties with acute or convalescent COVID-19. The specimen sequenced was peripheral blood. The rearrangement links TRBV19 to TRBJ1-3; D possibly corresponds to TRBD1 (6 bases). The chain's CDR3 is CASQTQGAGNTIYF. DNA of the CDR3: TGTGCCAGTCAAACACAGGGAGCTGGAAACACCATATATTTT.